This T cell receptor beta chain is drawn from a study of T cell responses to AZD1222 COVID-19 vaccine. The method was immunoSEQ multiplex PCR; TCRdb's version includes in-frame clones alone and lacks a portion of them. The top ten hold approximately 8% of the sample, which has about 81,000 clones, around 93% seen once. Trimming at V came to 4 bases and at J to 2 bases, leaving 5 bases not matched to a gene. Germline CDR1 is MNHNS and CDR2 is SASEGT. CDR3 length equals 16 residues. Whole-study results and caveats: Spike-specific TCR breadth and depth rose after two AZD1222 doses. Without day 14 samples, only post-peak T cell repertoires were studied. Among those given AZD1222, only five or six were seropositive at baseline.

Note on this clone: Its specificity is not known.

The sequence derives from an adult who received the AZD1222 COVID-19 vaccine. The source was peripheral blood, collected 28 days after the second AZD1222 dose. This chain connects TRBV6-1 to TRBJ2-1; 10 positions match TRBD1. CDR3 sequence: CASSGSGTGAYNEQFF. The CDR3 nucleotides read TGTGCCAGCAGTGGATCCGGGACAGGGGCCTACAATGAGCAGTTCTTC.